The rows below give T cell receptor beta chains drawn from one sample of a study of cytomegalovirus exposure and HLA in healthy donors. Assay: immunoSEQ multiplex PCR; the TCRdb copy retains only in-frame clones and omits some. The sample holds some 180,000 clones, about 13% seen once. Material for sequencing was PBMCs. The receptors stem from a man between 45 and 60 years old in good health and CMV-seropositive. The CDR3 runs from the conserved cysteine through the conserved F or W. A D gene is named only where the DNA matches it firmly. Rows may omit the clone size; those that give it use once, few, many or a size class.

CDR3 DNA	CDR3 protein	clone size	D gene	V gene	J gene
TGTGCCAGCAGTTTGGCGGGTGCGGGGGGGGAGACCCAGTACTTC	CASSLAGAGGETQYF	-	TRBD2	TRBV5-4	TRBJ2-5
TGTGCCAGAGAACAGGCTAGCCAAGAGACCCAGTACTTC	CAREQASQETQYF	once	-	TRBV2	TRBJ2-5
TGTGCCAGCAGTGGGGACAGGGGGCAAGAGACCCAGTACTTC	CASSGDRGQETQYF	-	TRBD1	TRBV2	TRBJ2-5
TGCAGTGCCGAGCAGGGGCAGCCCCAGCATTTT	CSAEQGQPQHF	-	-	TRBV20-1	TRBJ1-5
TGTGCCAGCAGCTTGGGTAGTACCGAGACCCAGTACTTC	CASSLGSTETQYF	few	-	TRBV5-6	TRBJ2-5
TGTGCCAGCAGCTTCGGGGCTGGAAACACCATATATTTT	CASSFGAGNTIYF	few	-	TRBV5-4	TRBJ1-3
TGTGCCAGTAGTACCCCCAGGTTGGGGACTGATCAGCCCCAGCATTTT	CASSTPRLGTDQPQHF	-	-	TRBV19	TRBJ1-5
TGTGCCAGCAGGCCAGAGGGGGCGCCTCCTTATGGCTACACCTTC	CASRPEGAPPYGYTF	-	TRBD1	TRBV6-1	TRBJ1-2
TGTGCCAGTAGTAACTTGAGAACCAGGGTTAACACTGAAGCTTTCTTT	CASSNLRTRVNTEAFF	-	-	TRBV19	TRBJ1-1
TGCAGCGTTCCTGGGGACAGGTCCATTTACGAGCAGTACTTC	CSVPGDRSIYEQYF	-	TRBD1	TRBV29-1	TRBJ2-7
TGCGCCAGCAGCCAAGAGGCGGAGTCATTTTATGGCTACACCTTC	CASSQEAESFYGYTF	few	-	TRBV4-3	TRBJ1-2
TGTGCCAGCAGTTACTACCAGGGGGGCAATGAGCAGTTCTTC	CASSYYQGGNEQFF	few	-	TRBV6-6	TRBJ2-1
TGTGCCAGCAGTAACCAGGGGGCGGATGGCTACACCTTC	CASSNQGADGYTF	few	TRBD1	TRBV2	TRBJ1-2
TGCGCCAGCAGCCAGGGCCTGACGGAGACCCAGTACTTC	CASSQGLTETQYF	-	-	TRBV4-3	TRBJ2-5
TGTGCCAGCAGCCGAACTAGCGGGGGGGCATTTGGCACAGATACGCAGTATTTT	CASSRTSGGAFGTDTQYF	few	TRBD2	TRBV28	TRBJ2-3
TGTGCCAGCTCACCACAAGCCCTCCAAGAGACCCAGTACTTC	CASSPQALQETQYF	few	-	TRBV18	TRBJ2-5
TGTGCCAGCACTCGGACAGGTAGCTCCTATAATTCACCCCTCCACTTT	CASTRTGSSYNSPLHF	-	TRBD1	TRBV2	TRBJ1-6
TGCGCCAGCAGCCCCATAGGAGGGGCTGAAGCTTTCTTT	CASSPIGGAEAFF	-	-	TRBV4-1	TRBJ1-1
TGTGCCAGCAGTTTTGAGGTGACTAATGAAAAACTGTTTTTT	CASSFEVTNEKLFF	few	-	TRBV28	TRBJ1-4
TGTGCCAGCAGCCAAGATAATGATCGCAGGGGGTCGGGTGGCTACACCTTC	CASSQDNDRRGSGGYTF	-	TRBD1	TRBV4-2	TRBJ1-2
TGTGCCAGCAGCTTAATCAGGGGGTGGGAGTCAGATACGCAGTATTTT	CASSLIRGWESDTQYF	few	TRBD1	TRBV7-9	TRBJ2-3
TGCGCCAGCAGCCATTACAGGGGGCTCGGACCCAATGAGCAGTTCTTC	CASSHYRGLGPNEQFF	-	TRBD1	TRBV4-3	TRBJ2-1
TGTGCCAGCAGCCAGAAAGCGGGGGGGCCCACAGATACGCAGTATTTT	CASSQKAGGPTDTQYF	few	TRBD2	TRBV11-3	TRBJ2-3
TGTGCCAGCAGCGCTTACTATGGCTACACCTTC	CASSAYYGYTF	few	-	TRBV9	TRBJ1-2
TGCGCCAGCAGCTCCCGGACAGGGGGCAAAAGTGGCTACACCTTC	CASSSRTGGKSGYTF	-	TRBD1	TRBV5-1	TRBJ1-2
TGCAGCTCCTCGGGTCAGGGAGAGACCCAGTACTTC	CSSSGQGETQYF	few	-	TRBV29-1	TRBJ2-5
TGTGCCAGCAGTAGGCAGGAGGGCAATCAGCCCCAGCATTTT	CASSRQEGNQPQHF	-	-	TRBV6-6	TRBJ1-5
TGTGCCAGCAGCTTAGGACAAGCGAACACTGAAGCTTTCTTT	CASSLGQANTEAFF	few	-	TRBV7-2	TRBJ1-1
TGTGCCAGCAGCTTAGCCGGGGTGAGCGAGCAGTACTTC	CASSLAGVSEQYF	-	-	TRBV7-3	TRBJ2-7
TGTGCCAGCAGTTACTTGACAGGCTCTGGAAACACCATATATTTT	CASSYLTGSGNTIYF	few	-	TRBV6-5	TRBJ1-3
TGTGCCAGCAGCTTAGACAGGGGTGATGGCTACACCTTC	CASSLDRGDGYTF	few	TRBD1	TRBV7-6	TRBJ1-2
TGTGCCAGCAGAGGACTAGCGGGGGCCAAAAACATTCAGTACTTC	CASRGLAGAKNIQYF	-	TRBD2	TRBV2	TRBJ2-4
TGTGCCAGCAGATCCGGGAGAGAAATTTCCGGGGAGCTGTTTTTT	CASRSGREISGELFF	few	-	TRBV25-1	TRBJ2-2
TGCGCCAGCAGCTTCCGGGACAGGGGGGAGACCCAGTACTTC	CASSFRDRGETQYF	-	TRBD1	TRBV5-1	TRBJ2-5
TGCGCCAGCAGTGAGTCGGGACGGGGGACAGATACGCAGTATTTT	CASSESGRGTDTQYF	-	-	TRBV10-1	TRBJ2-3
TGTGCCAGCAGCTCCCTTGCGTGGGGCCGAGAGACCCAGTACTTC	CASSSLAWGRETQYF	few	-	TRBV5-6	TRBJ2-5
TGTGCCAGCAGCGGCTCAGCGGAGGGAAACACCATATATTTT	CASSGSAEGNTIYF	few	-	TRBV11-3	TRBJ1-3
TGTGCTAGCAGCTTAGGGCTAGCGGGGGCAGAGACCCAGTACTTC	CASSLGLAGAETQYF	-	TRBD2	TRBV7-7	TRBJ2-5
TGTGCCAGCAGCCCACTCCAAAACATTCAGTACTTC	CASSPLQNIQYF	-	-	TRBV7-9	TRBJ2-4
TGTGCCAGCAGGGCTGTAGCGGTCACCGGGGAGCTGTTTTTT	CASRAVAVTGELFF	few	-	TRBV2	TRBJ2-2
TGTGCCAGCTCACAGGGATTTACCTTC	CASSQGFTF	few	-	TRBV2	TRBJ1-2
TGTGCCAGCAGCTTAGAAGGGGTCGGTGAAAAACTGTTTTTT	CASSLEGVGEKLFF	few	-	TRBV7-2	TRBJ1-4
TGTGCCAGCAGCCACCCCGATCAGGGGGCGTTAGGAAACACCATATATTTT	CASSHPDQGALGNTIYF	-	TRBD1	TRBV4-2	TRBJ1-3
TGTGCCATCAGTGAGAAAGGGACAGGGGGTTCAGATACGCAGTATTTT	CAISEKGTGGSDTQYF	-	TRBD1	TRBV10-3	TRBJ2-3
TGTGCCAGTAGTTCCCAGGGAGGGAACACTGAAGCTTTCTTT	CASSSQGGNTEAFF	-	-	TRBV19	TRBJ1-1
TGTGCCAGCAGCTTAGGGCTAGCGGGAGGGGATACGCAGTATTTT	CASSLGLAGGDTQYF	few	TRBD2	TRBV7-7	TRBJ2-3
TGCAGCGTGGCAAACACTGAAGCTTTCTTT	CSVANTEAFF	few	-	TRBV29-1	TRBJ1-1
TGTGCCAGCAGCTTAGGCAGGGGGCAAGGAGAAAAACTGTTTTTT	CASSLGRGQGEKLFF	few	TRBD1	TRBV7-2	TRBJ1-4
TGTGCCAGCAGCCAGAACGAAAGGGGTTGGACTGAAGCTTTCTTT	CASSQNERGWTEAFF	-	-	TRBV4-2	TRBJ1-1
TGTGCCAGTAGTATTTTTCGACAGGGGGATCAGCCCCAGCATTTT	CASSIFRQGDQPQHF	few	TRBD1	TRBV19	TRBJ1-5